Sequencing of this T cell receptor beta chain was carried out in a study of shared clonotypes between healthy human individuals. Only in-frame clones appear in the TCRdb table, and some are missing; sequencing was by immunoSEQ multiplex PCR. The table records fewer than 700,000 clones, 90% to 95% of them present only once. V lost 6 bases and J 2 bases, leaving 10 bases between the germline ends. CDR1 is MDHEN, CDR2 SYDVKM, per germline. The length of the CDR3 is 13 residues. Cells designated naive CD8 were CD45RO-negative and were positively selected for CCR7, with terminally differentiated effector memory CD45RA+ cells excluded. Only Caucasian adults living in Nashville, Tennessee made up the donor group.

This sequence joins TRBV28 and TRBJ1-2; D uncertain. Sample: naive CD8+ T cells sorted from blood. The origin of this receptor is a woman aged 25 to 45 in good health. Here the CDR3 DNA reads TGTGCCAGCAGGCCCGGGAACAACTATGGCTACACCTTC. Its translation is CASRPGNNYGYTF.